This TCR beta chain is from a study of blood T cell repertoires in COVID-19. Some clones are missing from TCRdb's copy, which holds only in-frame ones; the method was immunoSEQ multiplex PCR. Of 60,000 to 85,000 clones in the sample, around 90% were seen once. The CDR3 is made up of 13 amino acids. In germline, CDR1 is MDHEN, CDR2 SYDVKM. The V end lost 3 bases, the J end lost 9 bases, and 12 bases lay between the germline ends. What was sequenced was peripheral blood. The V gene is TRBV28, the J gene TRBJ1-3; D is perhaps TRBD1 (5 bases). The receptor comes from a woman older than 75 with active or convalescent COVID-19. Written as DNA, the CDR3 is TGTGCCAGCAGTTTTAGGGGATTGAGCACCATATATTTT. Translated: CASSFRGLSTIYF.